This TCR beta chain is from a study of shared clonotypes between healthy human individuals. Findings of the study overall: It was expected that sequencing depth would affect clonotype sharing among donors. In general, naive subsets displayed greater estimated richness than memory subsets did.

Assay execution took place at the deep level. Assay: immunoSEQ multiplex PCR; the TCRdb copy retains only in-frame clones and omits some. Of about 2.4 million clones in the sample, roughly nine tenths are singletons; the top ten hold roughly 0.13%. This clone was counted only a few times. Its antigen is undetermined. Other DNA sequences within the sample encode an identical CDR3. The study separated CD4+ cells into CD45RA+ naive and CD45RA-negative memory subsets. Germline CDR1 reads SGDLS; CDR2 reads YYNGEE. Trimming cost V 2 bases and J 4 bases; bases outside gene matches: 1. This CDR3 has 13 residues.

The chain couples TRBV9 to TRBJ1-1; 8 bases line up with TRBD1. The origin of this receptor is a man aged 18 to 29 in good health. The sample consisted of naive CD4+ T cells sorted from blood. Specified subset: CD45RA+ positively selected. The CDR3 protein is CASSVTGGTEAFF. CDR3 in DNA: TGTGCCAGCAGCGTTACAGGGGGCACTGAAGCTTTCTTT.